This TCR beta chain was captured by sequencing in a study of T cell responses to AZD1222 COVID-19 vaccine. The study, taken as a whole, reports: Repertoires in all cases were sampled only once the peak T cell response had passed.

Turning to this clone: As yet, its antigen is unknown.

The protocol was immunoSEQ multiplex PCR, while the TCRdb copy is restricted to in-frame clones and leaves out a portion. The table includes around 100,000 clones, about 83% detected once. CDR3 length equals 14 residues. V shed 6 bases and J shed 0 bases, with 11 bases lying between them. Germline V CDR1 and CDR2: KGHDR, SFDVKD. The source of this sequence is an adult in good health. The starting material was peripheral blood, obtained on day 0 of AZD1222 vaccination. This chain connects TRBV24-1 to TRBJ2-7; no clear D gene. The CDR3 here is CATSLDEPSYEQYF. CDR3 in DNA: TGTGCCACCAGTTTAGACGAGCCCTCCTACGAGCAGTACTTC.